Sequencing of this T cell receptor (beta chain) was carried out in a study of glioma-infiltrating T cells after dendritic cell vaccination. Overall study findings and caveats: TCR clonality showed no direct relationship with survival.

The ends were cut back, 5 bases at V and 5 bases at J, with 16 bases in the middle. Germline CDR1 and CDR2: SGHAT and FQNNGV. The CDR3 covers 16 residues. The repertoire was sequenced with immunoSEQ multiplex PCR; TCRdb's copy has only in-frame clones and lacks some. The sample comprises 110,000 or so clones, 90% of which are singletons, and over 2.5% rests with the top ten. Of note for this clone: Its specificity is not known.

Indicated time point: after dendritic cell vaccination, including at tumor progression/relapse. None of the glioblastoma patients had an isocitrate dehydrogenase mutation. Sequencing used blood, obtained after dendritic cell vaccination. The rearrangement uses TRBV11-2 and TRBJ2-6, with D perhaps matching TRBD2 (5 bases). This receptor was identified in a human donor with glioblastoma. The CDR3 DNA is TGTGCCAGCAGCCCCCCCGGGATAAGGTGGGCCAACGTCCTGACTTTC. This encodes CASSPPGIRWANVLTF. The full variable domain, its missing parts supplied by reference TRBV11-2 and TRBJ2-6, is EAGVAQSPRYKIIEKRQSVAFWCNPISGHATLYWYQQILGQGPKLLIQFQNNGVVDDSQLPKDRFSAERLKGVDSTLKIQPAKLEDSAVYLCASSPPGIRWANVLTFGAGSRLTVL.